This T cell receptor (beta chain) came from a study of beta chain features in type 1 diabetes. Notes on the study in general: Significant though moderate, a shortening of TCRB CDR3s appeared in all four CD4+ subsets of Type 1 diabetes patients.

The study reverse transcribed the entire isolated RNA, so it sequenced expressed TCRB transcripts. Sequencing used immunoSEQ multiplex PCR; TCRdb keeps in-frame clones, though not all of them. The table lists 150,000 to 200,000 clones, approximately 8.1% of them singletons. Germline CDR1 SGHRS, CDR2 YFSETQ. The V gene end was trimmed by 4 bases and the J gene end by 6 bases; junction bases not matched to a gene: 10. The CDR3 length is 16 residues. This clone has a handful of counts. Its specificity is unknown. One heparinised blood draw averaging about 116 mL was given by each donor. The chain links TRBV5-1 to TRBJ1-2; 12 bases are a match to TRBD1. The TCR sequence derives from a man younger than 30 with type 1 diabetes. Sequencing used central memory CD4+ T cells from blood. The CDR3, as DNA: TGCGCCAGCAGCCTCGGGACAGGGGGCGTCGGCGATGGCTACACCTTC. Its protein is CASSLGTGGVGDGYTF.